Below are 26 T cell receptor beta chains sequenced from a single sample in a study of cytomegalovirus exposure and HLA in healthy donors. Primers for the PCR totalled 60 Vbeta and 13 Jbeta. Profiling relied on immunoSEQ multiplex PCR, and the TCRdb table lists in-frame clones only, not all of them. This sample yields 180,000 or so clones, of which more than 75% are seen a single time; roughly 2.5% belongs to the top ten. The specimen sequenced was PBMCs. These receptors all stem from a woman in her twenties or thirties in good health and CMV-seropositive.

The V gene is TRBV28, the J gene TRBJ2-6; a weak D match, TRBD1 (6 bases). Looked up from germline, CDR1 is MDHEN and CDR2 is SYDVKM. The CDR3 spans 18 residues. Trimming took off 4 bases at V and 0 bases at J, with 16 bases between the two ends. CDR3 sequence (DNA): TGTGCCAGCAGTTCTCCGGGACACCCACACTCTGGGGCCAACGTCCTGACTTTC. As protein: CASSSPGHPHSGANVLTF. The whole variable domain, filled in from reference TRBV28 and TRBJ2-6, reads DVKVTQSSRYLVKRTGEKVFLECVQDMDHENMFWYRQDPGLGLRLIYFSYDVKMKEKGDIPEGYSVSREKKERFSLILESASTNQTSMYLCASSSPGHPHSGANVLTFGAGSRLTVL.

With respect to this clone: One end of the junction does not line up with germline, which may come from a read error. The CDR3 here is CSSSLGGGTNYGYTF. The CDR3 DNA follows: TGTTCCAGCAGCTTAGGGGGGGGAACGAACTATGGCTACACCTTC. The V gene is TRBV7-9, the J gene TRBJ1-2, with a tentative D call TRBD1 (6 bases). In germline, CDR1 is SEHNR, CDR2 FQNEAQ (reference sequence). The CDR3 is 15 amino acids.

Here the CDR3 reads CASSLTSGRAWTQYF. The CDR3 coding sequence is TGTGCCAGCAGCTTAACTAGCGGGAGGGCCTGGACCCAGTACTTC. The chain carries TRBV7-6 and TRBJ2-5, with 13 nucleotides matching TRBD2. Germline V CDR1 and CDR2: SGHVS, FNYEAQ. With 2 bases clipped from V and 7 bases from J, the junction kept 4 bases outside the gene matches. The CDR3 is made up of 15 amino acids.

This clone turned up a few times. The chain combines TRBV19 with TRBJ1-6, with D perhaps TRBD1 (6 bases). With 8 bases removed from V and 10 bases from J, the gap between germline ends came to 18 bases. Germline V gives CDR1 LNHDA, CDR2 SQIVND (reference sequence). This CDR3 contains 14 residues. The CDR3 spells CASHSGHEVSPLHF. CDR3 coding DNA: TGTGCCAGTCACTCGGGACATGAGGTCTCACCCCTCCACTTT.

This chain joins TRBV2 and TRBJ2-7; 13 bases align to TRBD2. Germline CDR1 reads SNHLY; CDR2 reads FYNNEI. The trim removed 3 bases at V and 4 bases at J, leaving 0 bases unmatched. The CDR3 loop spans 14 amino acids. In DNA, the CDR3 is TGTGCCAGCAGTGAGACTAGCGGGGGGTACGAGCAGTACTTC. It is translated as CASSETSGGYEQYF.

This clone has only a few counts. The chain carries TRBV9 and TRBJ2-2; no reliable D call. The V gene's germline CDR1 is SGDLS and CDR2 YYNGEE. CDR3 length equals 13 residues. V gave up 0 bases and J gave up 7 bases, with 7 bases separating them. In nucleotides, the CDR3 is TGTGCCAGCAGCGTAGTGCACGGCGGGGAGCTGTTTTTT. This codes for CASSVVHGGELFF.

This chain joins TRBV30 and TRBJ2-3; D is perhaps TRBD2 (6 bases). Germline values: CDR1 GTSNPN, CDR2 SVGIG (reference sequence). CDR3 length equals 14 residues. V gave up 0 bases and J gave up 0 bases, with 7 bases separating them. CDR3 nucleotides: TGTGCCTGGAGTGTGGGGGGTAGCACAGATACGCAGTATTTT. This gives the protein CAWSVGGSTDTQYF.

The CDR3, as DNA: TGCGCCAGCAGCCTATCCCAGACAGGTACTTTCTCTGGGGCCAACGTCCTGACTTTC. Translating gives CASSLSQTGTFSGANVLTF. The chain combines TRBV5-1 with TRBJ2-6; a weak D match, TRBD1 (6 bases). With 4 bases removed from V and 0 bases from J, the gap between germline ends came to 20 bases. Germline V lookup: CDR1 SGHRS, CDR2 YFSETQ. The CDR3 covers 19 residues.

This clone was observed a single time. The genes are TRBV5-6 and TRBJ1-1; 7 bases agree with TRBD1. With V trimmed by 1 base and J by 1 base, 1 base remained unmatched. This CDR3 is built from 14 residues. CDR1 is SGHDT and CDR2 is YYEEEE in the germline V gene. CDR3 sequence (DNA): TGTGCCAGCAGCTTGTGGGACAGGAACACTGAAGCTTTCTTT. This encodes CASSLWDRNTEAFF.

The genes are TRBV27 and TRBJ1-2; unclear D gene. Trimming removed 2 bases at V and 5 bases at J, with 9 bases between. Germline assignment: CDR1 MNHEY and CDR2 SMNVEV (reference sequence). CDR3 size: 13 residues. DNA for the CDR3: TGTGCCAGCAGTTTAACGGCAGGTTATGGCTACACCTTC. This sequence encodes CASSLTAGYGYTF.

This chain joins TRBV6-1 and TRBJ1-1; maybe TRBD1 (6 bases). V shed 3 bases and J shed 1 base, with 12 bases lying between them. The CDR3 is 15 residues long. The germline gives CDR1 MNHNS, CDR2 SASEGT. The CDR3 sequence is CASSEWGQSNTEAFF. The CDR3 nucleotides read TGTGCCAGCAGTGAGTGGGGACAATCGAACACTGAAGCTTTCTTT.

Only a few counts were recorded for this clone. V and J are TRBV5-8 and TRBJ1-5; D call uncertain. V dropped 7 bases and J dropped 3 bases, with 14 bases sitting between them. The CDR3 spans 14 residues. CDR1 and CDR2 from the germline V gene are SGHTS and YDEGEE. CDR3 loop: CASSSQVINQPQHF. The CDR3 coding sequence is TGTGCCAGCTCCTCCCAGGTTATCAATCAGCCCCAGCATTTT. The whole variable domain, filled in from reference TRBV5-8 and TRBJ1-5, reads EAGVTQSPTHLIKTRGQQATLRCSPISGHTSVYWYQQALGLGLQFLLWYDEGEERNRGNFPPRFSGRQFPNYSSELNVNALELEDSALYLCASSSQVINQPQHFGDGTRLSIL.

The rearrangement links TRBV11-1 to TRBJ2-3, with 11 bases lining up with TRBD2. Germline V gene sequence: CDR1 SGHAT, CDR2 FQDESV (reference sequence). This CDR3 is built from 16 residues. With V trimmed by 4 bases and J by 6 bases, 9 bases remained unmatched. This CDR3 reads CASSSGTSGLQDTQYF. CDR3 nucleotide sequence: TGTGCCAGCAGCTCCGGGACTAGCGGTCTCCAGGATACGCAGTATTTT.

The gene calls are TRBV16 and TRBJ2-2, with TRBD1 identical over 7 bases. CDR1 and CDR2 from the germline V gene are KGHSY and FQNENV. Trimming at V came to 4 bases and at J to 1 base, leaving 3 bases not matched to a gene. The CDR3 sequence is 15 residues long. CDR3 protein: CASSRRQGNTGELFF. CDR3 sequence (DNA): TGTGCCAGCAGCCGGCGACAGGGGAACACCGGGGAGCTGTTTTTT.

The chain combines TRBV4-2 with TRBJ2-1; D uncertain. The CDR3 consists of 15 residues. The germline V gene has CDR1 LGHNA and CDR2 YNFKEQ. V was clipped by 0 bases and J by 3 bases, with 9 bases between them. The CDR3 spells CASSQDIRGYNEQFF. CDR3 nucleotides: TGTGCCAGCAGCCAAGATATAAGAGGCTACAATGAGCAGTTCTTC.

The CDR3 loop is CASSTVGAGYTF. CDR3 DNA: TGTGCCAGCAGCACCGTAGGGGCGGGCTACACCTTC. V and J are TRBV11-2 and TRBJ1-2, with D perhaps TRBD1 (5 bases). Germline assignment: CDR1 SGHAT and CDR2 FQNNGV. The V end was cut by 5 bases, the J end by 8 bases, with 12 bases between. The CDR3 has 12 amino acids. The variable domain in full, with the rest retrieved from reference TRBV11-2 and TRBJ1-2, is EAGVAQSPRYKIIEKRQSVAFWCNPISGHATLYWYQQILGQGPKLLIQFQNNGVVDDSQLPKDRFSAERLKGVDSTLKIQPAKLEDSAVYLCASSTVGAGYTFGSGTRLTVV.

DNA of the CDR3: TGTGCCAGCAGTGGAACCGGGACGGGGGACTCCTACGAGCAGTACTTC. It translates to CASSGTGTGDSYEQYF. The chain couples TRBV2 to TRBJ2-7; the D gene is possibly TRBD2 (6 bases). The CDR3 sequence is 16 residues long. V was shortened by 4 bases and J by 0 bases, with 16 bases between the two germline ends. CDR1 and CDR2 from the germline V gene are SNHLY and FYNNEI.

The chain joins TRBV6-6 to TRBJ1-5, with 9 bases aligning to TRBD1. The germline V gene has CDR1 MNHNY and CDR2 SVGAGI (reference sequence). Unmatched junction bases numbered 8, after V lost 6 bases and J lost 2 bases. The CDR3 has 16 amino acids. Written as DNA, the CDR3 is TGTGCCAGCAGCCAGTTCCGGGACAGGGGCAATCAGCCCCAGCATTTT. Amino acid sequence: CASSQFRDRGNQPQHF.

The rearrangement uses TRBV25-1 and TRBJ1-6, with TRBD1 identical over 8 bases. The CDR3 sequence is 14 residues long. Per germline, CDR1 MGHDK and CDR2 SYGVNS. With V trimmed by 4 bases and J by 10 bases, 6 bases remained unmatched. As DNA, the CDR3 is TGTGCCAGCAGTGGCAGGGGGCAAGGATCACCCCTCCACTTT. Residues: CASSGRGQGSPLHF.

This clone was counted between two and nine times. The rearrangement joins TRBV7-3 to TRBJ1-2; the match to TRBD1 covers 7 bases. With V trimmed by 5 bases and J by 3 bases, 3 bases remained unmatched. This CDR3 spans 13 amino acids. Germline V lookup: CDR1 SGHTA, CDR2 FQGTGA. In nucleotides, the CDR3 is TGTGCCAGCAGCCCCGGACAGGACTATGGCTACACCTTC. Translated: CASSPGQDYGYTF.

This clone came up once. The chain has TRBV7-9 and TRBJ2-3, with D perhaps matching TRBD1 (5 bases). With 5 bases removed from V and 9 bases from J, the gap between germline ends came to 18 bases. The CDR3 loop spans 14 amino acids. Per germline, CDR1 SEHNR and CDR2 FQNEAQ (reference sequence). CDR3 sequence reads: CASSPTKGMTTQYF. The CDR3 DNA sequence: TGTGCCAGCAGCCCGACAAAGGGGATGACGACGCAGTATTTT.

This clone was found a few times. V is TRBV5-1 and J is TRBJ2-7, with TRBD2 as a possible D gene (6 bases). Germline V gene sequence: CDR1 SGHRS, CDR2 YFSETQ. The CDR3 has 14 amino acids. V was pared by 4 bases and J by 5 bases, with 16 bases between. CDR3 loop: CASSAGLQRDEQYF. The CDR3 nucleotides are TGCGCCAGCAGCGCGGGATTACAGCGGGACGAGCAGTACTTC.

V usage is TRBV6-5 and J usage is TRBJ2-5, with 9 bases fitting TRBD1. CDR3 size: 15 residues. J lost 2 bases, V lost 2 bases, and 3 bases had no gene match. Germline V gives CDR1 MNHEY, CDR2 SVGAGI. Written as DNA, the CDR3 is TGTGCCAGCAGTTACCGGGACAGGGTTCAAGAGACCCAGTACTTC. Encoded protein: CASSYRDRVQETQYF.

The V gene is TRBV5-6, the J gene TRBJ2-4; possible D gene TRBD2, 7 bases. This CDR3 contains 15 residues. Germline-derived CDR1 and CDR2 are SGHDT and YYEEEE. Between the trimmed V and J ends, which lost 4 bases and 3 bases, there was a span of 14 bases. DNA for the CDR3: TGTGCCAGCAGCCTCCCGGGGGGCGACAAAAACATTCAGTACTTC. Protein sequence: CASSLPGGDKNIQYF.

V and J are TRBV7-9 and TRBJ1-4; no firm D call. Per germline, CDR1 SEHNR and CDR2 FQNEAQ (reference sequence). V was pared by 8 bases and J by 2 bases, with 12 bases between. The CDR3 is 14 residues long. CDR3 in DNA: TGTGCCAGCGGTCGGGGTCCCACTAATGAAAAACTGTTTTTT. It specifies CASGRGPTNEKLFF.

The genes are TRBV19 and TRBJ2-2; 9 positions match TRBD2. CDR3 length: 18 amino acids. V trimming: 3 bases; J trimming: 0 bases; junction bases outside the gene matches: 8. The V gene's germline CDR1 is LNHDA and CDR2 SQIVND (reference sequence). CDR3 DNA: TGTGCCAGTAGTATGTTTCTGCGGGGGGGGACGAACACCGGGGAGCTGTTTTTT. This sequence encodes CASSMFLRGGTNTGELFF.